The 28 T cell receptor beta chains listed next were all sequenced from one sample in a study of sequential checkpoint blockade in melanoma. TCRdb keeps only in-frame clones here, not all; method: immunoSEQ multiplex PCR. The table shows several thousand clones, with roughly 24% occurring only once. Treatment noted: randomized to nivolumab then ipilimumab (arm A) or the reverse (arm B). Sequences were derived from tumor tissue (inferred from file names), sampled from a patient given nivolumab and ipilimumab in sequence. The receptors derive from a human donor with melanoma.

This clone was detected a few times. V usage is TRBV28 and J usage is TRBJ1-5; D possibly corresponds to TRBD1 (5 bases). The V gene lost 7 bases and the J gene lost 6 bases, with 13 bases spanning the gap. The CDR3 runs to 13 residues. The germline CDR1 and CDR2 sequences are MDHEN and SYDVKM. The DNA of the CDR3 is TGTGCCAGCACTACCGGGGGTGGTCAGCCCCAGCATTTT. Translating gives CASTTGGGQPQHF.

The rearrangement joins TRBV5-1 to TRBJ2-1; 7 bases fit TRBD1. CDR1 and CDR2 from the germline V gene are SGHRS and YFSETQ. After removal of 0 bases from V and 7 bases from J, the junction contained 10 bases not matched to a gene. The CDR3 extends over 16 amino acids. The CDR3 here is CASSLEGGSGGNEQFF. The CDR3 nucleotides are TGCGCCAGCAGCTTGGAAGGGGGCTCCGGTGGTAATGAGCAGTTCTTC.

The V call is TRBV25-1, the J call TRBJ2-1, with D hard to call. Trimming took off 2 bases at V and 7 bases at J, with 6 bases between the two ends. The CDR3 covers 12 residues. The germline gives CDR1 MGHDK, CDR2 SYGVNS. The CDR3 region is CASSEQANEQFF. The CDR3 DNA is TGTGCCAGCAGTGAACAGGCTAATGAGCAGTTCTTC.

This clone appeared many times. The rearrangement uses TRBV11-3 and TRBJ1-1, with TRBD1 as a possible D gene (6 bases). With 6 bases removed from V and 0 bases from J, the gap between germline ends came to 17 bases. The CDR3 loop spans 16 amino acids. CDR1 and CDR2 from the germline V gene are SGHNT and YENEEA. The CDR3 DNA reads as TGTGCCAGCAGATCTACAACCGGGACACTGAACACTGAAGCTTTCTTT. Protein: CASRSTTGTLNTEAFF.

CDR3 DNA sequence: TGTGCCAGCAGTTACGGGACCGGGGAGCTGTTTTTT. Translating it yields CASSYGTGELFF. The chain carries TRBV6-8 and TRBJ2-2; D is ambiguous. CDR3 size: 12 residues. Trimming took off 2 bases at V and 5 bases at J, with 3 bases between the two ends. Per germline, CDR1 MNHGY and CDR2 SAAAGT.

The chain couples TRBV6-8 to TRBJ1-2; possible D gene TRBD1, 6 bases. Germline V gene sequence: CDR1 MNHGY, CDR2 SAAAGT. The CDR3 is 13 residues long. V lost 5 bases and J lost 5, with 12 bases in between. The CDR3 loop reads CASSHGQLYGYTF. In DNA form, the CDR3 reads TGTGCCAGCAGTCACGGACAGCTATATGGCTACACCTTC.

The rearrangement joins TRBV29-1 to TRBJ1-1; D gene ambiguous. This CDR3 is built from 13 residues. Germline V gene sequence: CDR1 SQVTM, CDR2 ANQGSEA. The ends were cut back, 3 bases at V and 0 bases at J, with 8 bases in the middle. CDR3 nucleotides: TGCAGCGTTGAGGAGGGTATGAACACTGAAGCTTTCTTT. This translates into CSVEEGMNTEAFF. The variable domain in full, with the rest retrieved from reference TRBV29-1 and TRBJ1-1, is SAVISQKPSRDICQRGTSLTIQCQVDSQVTMMFWYRQQPGQSLTLIATANQGSEATYESGFVIDKFPISRPNLTFSTLTVSNMSPEDSSIYLCSVEEGMNTEAFFGQGTRLTVV.

The chain links TRBV6-8 to TRBJ2-1, with D perhaps given as TRBD1 or TRBD2 (5 bases each). CDR1 and CDR2 from the germline V gene are MNHGY and SAAAGT. This CDR3 has 14 residues. Trimming cost V 10 bases and J 8 bases, with 21 bases left between them. In DNA form, the CDR3 reads TGTGCCATCAGCTGGGAGACGGTAGGGGATGAGCAGTTCTTC. Its protein is CAISWETVGDEQFF.

The genes are TRBV11-3 and TRBJ2-2, with TRBD1 matching 7 bases. The ends lost 5 bases at V and 4 bases at J; junction bases unmatched: 7. The length of the CDR3 is 15 residues. Germline V gene data show CDR1 as SGHNT and CDR2 as YENEEA. CDR3 sequence reads: CASSTTGFFTGELFF. The CDR3 DNA reads TGTGCCAGCAGCACGACAGGGTTTTTCACCGGGGAGCTGTTTTTT.

This clone has just a few counts. This rearrangement joins TRBV9 to TRBJ1-1, with TRBD1 matching 7 bases. The CDR3 loop spans 17 amino acids. Germline V gene lookup returns CDR1 SGDLS and CDR2 YYNGEE. V shed 0 bases, J shed 8 bases, and the junction held 16 bases outside the gene matches. This CDR3 is CASSVGVRDRGREEAFF. In nucleotides, the CDR3 is TGTGCCAGCAGCGTAGGCGTGCGGGACAGAGGGAGAGAAGAAGCTTTCTTT.

The chain has TRBV6-8 and TRBJ1-2; D might be TRBD1 (5 bases). CDR3 size: 15 residues. Trimming stripped 2 bases from V and 4 bases from J, with 14 bases between. In germline, CDR1 is MNHGY, CDR2 SAAAGT. The CDR3 loop reads CASSYQPGGGYGYTF. The CDR3 bases are TGTGCCAGCAGTTACCAGCCGGGTGGGGGCTATGGCTACACCTTC.

This clone qualifies as medium-sized (0.01 to 0.1%). The chain couples TRBV6-8 to TRBJ1-1; D is uncertain. The CDR3 totals 14 residues. V lost 6 bases, J lost 5 bases, and 16 bases lay in between. The germline gives CDR1 MNHGY, CDR2 SAAAGT. The CDR3 bases are TGTGCCAGCAGAACCGACCCCATGGGGACTGAAGCTTTCTTT. Protein sequence: CASRTDPMGTEAFF.

The CDR3 DNA reads TGTGCCAGCAGTAAGTTAGCGGGGGGCTCCTACGAGCAGTACTTC. This gives the protein CASSKLAGGSYEQYF. J is TRBJ2-7 and V is TRBV6-8; 10 bases are shared with TRBD2. The germline CDR1 and CDR2 sequences are MNHGY and SAAAGT. This CDR3 contains 15 residues. V was pared by 5 bases and J by 0 bases, with 4 bases of the junction left unmatched.

This clone was seen more than once but under ten times. This chain connects TRBV11-3 to TRBJ1-2; 7 positions match TRBD1. In germline, CDR1 is SGHNT, CDR2 YENEEA. With 5 bases clipped from V and 5 bases from J, the junction kept 8 bases outside the gene matches. The CDR3 covers 14 residues. The CDR3 here is CASSTDRVVYGYTF. The DNA for the CDR3 is TGTGCCAGCAGCACTGACAGGGTGGTGTATGGCTACACCTTC.

The chain links TRBV27 to TRBJ2-2; D is unclear. The V gene's germline CDR1 is MNHEY and CDR2 SMNVEV (reference sequence). V gave up 1 base and J gave up 5 bases, with 5 bases separating them. The CDR3 contains 13 residues. CDR3 coding DNA: TGTGCCAGCAGTTTATTTGGTACCGGGGAGCTGTTTTTT. This translates into CASSLFGTGELFF.

V usage is TRBV28 and J usage is TRBJ1-6, with no clear D. The CDR3 totals 12 residues. V was clipped by 5 bases and J by 14 bases, with 13 bases between them. In germline, CDR1 is MDHEN, CDR2 SYDVKM. CDR3 amino acids: CASSPLLQSLHF. As DNA, the CDR3 is TGTGCCAGCAGTCCCCTTTTGCAGTCCCTCCACTTT. The entire variable domain, with the rest obtained from reference TRBV28 and TRBJ1-6, is as follows: DVKVTQSSRYLVKRTGEKVFLECVQDMDHENMFWYRQDPGLGLRLIYFSYDVKMKEKGDIPEGYSVSREKKERFSLILESASTNQTSMYLCASSPLLQSLHFGNGTRLTVT.

This clone has more than one count but fewer than ten. The chain links TRBV11-3 to TRBJ1-5, with D perhaps TRBD1 (6 bases). Trimming took 5 bases from V and 3 from J, leaving 11 bases between them. The germline V gene encodes CDR1 SGHNT and CDR2 YENEEA. The CDR3 extends over 14 amino acids. The CDR3 reads CASSIGQTNQPQHF. As DNA, the CDR3 is TGTGCCAGCAGCATCGGACAGACCAATCAGCCCCAGCATTTT.

This chain joins TRBV23-1 and TRBJ2-2; D is unresolved. TRBV23-1 is noted as an ORF with a role that remains uncertain. CDR3 length equals 14 residues. The V gene lost 6 bases and the J gene lost 1 base, with 9 bases spanning the gap. The DNA of the CDR3 is TGCGCCAGCAGCCAAATATGGAACACCGGGGAGCTGTTTTTT. Its protein is CASSQIWNTGELFF.

Many counts were recorded for this clone. The V and J genes are TRBV11-3 and TRBJ2-5; 12 nucleotides line up with TRBD2. The germline V gene has CDR1 SGHNT and CDR2 YENEEA. V gave up 4 bases and J gave up 5 bases; unmatched junction bases: 8. There are 16 residues in the CDR3. As DNA, the CDR3 is TGTGCCAGCAGCTCCGGACTAGCGGGGCGACGGGAGACCCAGTACTTC. Its translation: CASSSGLAGRRETQYF.

This chain joins TRBV19 and TRBJ1-5; D might be TRBD1 (6 bases). CDR1 and CDR2 from the germline V gene are LNHDA and SQIVND (reference sequence). The CDR3 loop spans 15 amino acids. Trimming shortened V by 7 bases and J by 0 bases, and 13 bases separated the two germline ends. CDR3 sequence (DNA): TGTGCCAGTAATCTGGACAGTTATAGCAATCAGCCCCAGCATTTT. It encodes CASNLDSYSNQPQHF.

Many counts were recorded for this clone. J is TRBJ1-2 and V is TRBV6-8; 9 nucleotides align to TRBD1. This CDR3 contains 16 residues. With 4 bases clipped from V and 4 bases from J, the junction kept 10 bases outside the gene matches. The germline gives CDR1 MNHGY, CDR2 SAAAGT. The CDR3 protein is CASSLTTGTGTYGYTF. CDR3 DNA: TGTGCCAGCAGTTTGACCACGGGGACAGGGACCTATGGCTACACCTTC.

The V call is TRBV6-8, the J call TRBJ2-5; 9 positions match TRBD1. Looked up from germline, CDR1 is MNHGY and CDR2 is SAAAGT. The CDR3 covers 15 residues. V dropped 10 bases and J dropped 5; count of bases not matched to a gene: 14. Here the CDR3 reads CAISPGTGRGETQYF. The DNA of the CDR3 is TGTGCCATCAGCCCGGGGACAGGGAGGGGGGAGACCCAGTACTTC.

This chain joins TRBV6-8 and TRBJ2-5; TRBD2 matches 7 bases. Germline V gives CDR1 MNHGY, CDR2 SAAAGT. This CDR3 spans 13 amino acids. V shed 6 bases, J shed 5 bases, and the junction held 6 bases outside the gene matches. Written as DNA, the CDR3 is TGTGCCAGCAGAACAACAGCGGGGGAGACCCAGTACTTC. Protein: CASRTTAGETQYF.

This chain joins TRBV11-1 and TRBJ2-2, with D perhaps given as TRBD1 or TRBD2 (5 bases each). CDR1 and CDR2 (germline): SGHAT, FQDESV (reference sequence). There are 17 residues in the CDR3. The V and J ends lost 0 bases and 5 bases respectively, with 16 bases between them. Written as DNA, the CDR3 is TGTGCCAGCAGCTTAGCCAGAAGCAGGGCGGGTACCGGGGAGCTGTTTTTT. Its translation is CASSLARSRAGTGELFF.

The chain couples TRBV12-5 to TRBJ1-2; D gene ambiguous. This CDR3 comprises 12 residues. Germline V lookup: CDR1 LGHNT, CDR2 FRNRAP. V was pared by 8 bases and J by 7 bases, with 14 bases between. CDR3 region: CASSDGGFGYTF. In DNA form, the CDR3 reads TGTGCTAGTAGCGACGGTGGTTTTGGCTACACCTTC. The complete variable domain, with remaining parts taken from reference TRBV12-5 and TRBJ1-2, reads DARVTQTPRHKVTEMGQEVTMRCQPILGHNTVFWYRQTMMQGLELLAYFRNRAPLDDSGMPKDRFSAEMPDATLATLKIQPSEPRDSAVYFCASSDGGFGYTFGSGTRLTVV.

This clone appeared a few times. This rearrangement joins TRBV19 to TRBJ2-1; 8 bases are a match to TRBD1. J was trimmed by 0 bases and V by 5 bases; bases with no gene match: 9. The CDR3 extends over 17 amino acids. Germline values: CDR1 LNHDA, CDR2 SQIVND (reference sequence). CDR3 in amino acids: CASSPGTGPSSYNEQFF. CDR3 nucleotides: TGTGCCAGTAGTCCGGGGACAGGACCAAGCTCCTACAATGAGCAGTTCTTC.

This clone was counted a few times. The read ends 1 residue before the CDR3 terminus; that terminus is restored from the germline J gene. V usage is TRBV6-1 and J usage is TRBJ1-2; 9 bases are shared with TRBD1. Germline V lookup: CDR1 MNHNS, CDR2 SASEGT. V trimming: 1 base; J trimming: 7 bases; junction bases outside the gene matches: 4. CDR3 length: 14 residues. CDR3 amino acids: CASSEGDRVSGYTF. CDR3 DNA (partial): TGTGCCAGCAGTGAAGGGGACAGGGTCAGTGGCTACACC.

The chain is built from TRBV9 and TRBJ1-4; the D gene is possibly TRBD1 (6 bases). V lost 6 bases, J lost 4 bases, and 13 bases lay in between. There are 14 residues in the CDR3. Germline assignment: CDR1 SGDLS and CDR2 YYNGEE. DNA for the CDR3: TGTGCCAGCACTTTACAGGGTCGTAATGAAAAACTGTTTTTT. Translation: CASTLQGRNEKLFF.